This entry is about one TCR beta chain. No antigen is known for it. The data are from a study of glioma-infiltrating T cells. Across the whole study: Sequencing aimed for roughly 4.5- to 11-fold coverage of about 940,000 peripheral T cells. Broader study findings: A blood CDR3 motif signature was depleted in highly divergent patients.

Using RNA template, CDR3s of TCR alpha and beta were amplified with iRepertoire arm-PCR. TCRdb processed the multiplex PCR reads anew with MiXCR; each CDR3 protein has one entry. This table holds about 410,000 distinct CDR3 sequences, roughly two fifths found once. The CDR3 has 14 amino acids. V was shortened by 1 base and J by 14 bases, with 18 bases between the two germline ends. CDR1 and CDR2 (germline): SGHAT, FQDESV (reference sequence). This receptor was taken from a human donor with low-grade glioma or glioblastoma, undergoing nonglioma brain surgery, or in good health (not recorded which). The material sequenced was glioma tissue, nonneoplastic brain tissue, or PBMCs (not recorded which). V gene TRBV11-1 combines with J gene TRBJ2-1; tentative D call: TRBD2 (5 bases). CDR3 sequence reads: CASSLEVHPGAEFF. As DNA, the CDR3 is TGTGCCAGCAGCTTAGAGGTCCATCCCGGAGCGGAGTTCTTC.